The source of this T cell receptor beta chain is a study of STAT5B mutations in CD4+ large granular lymphocyte leukemia. Measured with immunoSEQ multiplex PCR; TCRdb has only the in-frame clones, and not every one. The sample gives 35,000 to 40,000 clones, under 85% of which show up once; 0.45% to 0.6% is in the top ten. This clone showed up just once. In germline, CDR1 is SNHLY, CDR2 FYNNEI. The CDR3 is 16 residues long. V lost 2 bases to trimming and J lost 5 bases; unmatched junction nucleotides: 8. V gene TRBV2 combines with J gene TRBJ2-1; 8 bases align to TRBD2. The specimen sequenced was CD4+ T cells from blood buffy coats. This clonotype was sampled from a human donor in good health. CDR3 sequence: CASSEYGGAVDNEQFF. The CDR3 DNA follows: TGTGCCAGCAGTGAATACGGGGGGGCCGTCGACAATGAGCAGTTCTTC. The full variable domain, rest sourced from reference TRBV2 and TRBJ2-1, is EPEVTQTPSHQVTQMGQEVILRCVPISNHLYFYWYRQILGQKVEFLVSFYNNEISEKSEIFDDQFSVERPDGSNFTLKIRSTKLEDSAMYFCASSEYGGAVDNEQFFGPGTRLTVL.